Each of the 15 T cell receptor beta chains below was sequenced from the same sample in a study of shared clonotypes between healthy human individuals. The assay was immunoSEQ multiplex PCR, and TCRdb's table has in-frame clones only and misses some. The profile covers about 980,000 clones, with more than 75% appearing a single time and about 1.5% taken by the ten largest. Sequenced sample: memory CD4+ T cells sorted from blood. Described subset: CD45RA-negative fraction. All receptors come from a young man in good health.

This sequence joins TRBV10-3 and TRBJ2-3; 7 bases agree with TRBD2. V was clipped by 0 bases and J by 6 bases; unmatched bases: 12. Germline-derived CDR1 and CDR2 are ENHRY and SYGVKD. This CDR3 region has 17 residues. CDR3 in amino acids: CAISESPLADYQDTQYF. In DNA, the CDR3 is TGTGCCATCAGTGAGTCGCCCCTAGCGGACTATCAGGATACGCAGTATTTT.

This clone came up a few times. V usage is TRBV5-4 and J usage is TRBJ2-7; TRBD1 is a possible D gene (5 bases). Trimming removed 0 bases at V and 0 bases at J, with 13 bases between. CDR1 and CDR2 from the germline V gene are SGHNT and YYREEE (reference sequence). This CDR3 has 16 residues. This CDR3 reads CASSLDGAFSSYEQYF. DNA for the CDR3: TGTGCCAGCAGCTTGGATGGGGCCTTCAGCTCCTACGAGCAGTACTTC.

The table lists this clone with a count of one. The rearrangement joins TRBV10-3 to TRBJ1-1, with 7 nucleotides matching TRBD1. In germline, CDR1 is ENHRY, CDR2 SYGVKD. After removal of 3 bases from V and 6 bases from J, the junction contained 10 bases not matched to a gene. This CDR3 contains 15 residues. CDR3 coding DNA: TGTGCCATCAGTGAAGGGGGCAGGGTTTATTCTGAAGCTTTCTTT. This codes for CAISEGGRVYSEAFF.

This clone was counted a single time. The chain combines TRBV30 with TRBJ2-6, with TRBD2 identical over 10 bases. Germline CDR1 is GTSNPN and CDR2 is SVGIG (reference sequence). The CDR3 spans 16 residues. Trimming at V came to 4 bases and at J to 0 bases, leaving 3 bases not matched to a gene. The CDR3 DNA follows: TGTGCCTGGACTAGCGGGAGTAACTCTGGGGCCAACGTCCTGACTTTC. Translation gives CAWTSGSNSGANVLTF.

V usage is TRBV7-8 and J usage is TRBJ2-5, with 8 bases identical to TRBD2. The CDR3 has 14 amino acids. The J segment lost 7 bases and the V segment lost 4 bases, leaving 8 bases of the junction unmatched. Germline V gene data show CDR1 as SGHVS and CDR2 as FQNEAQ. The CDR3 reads CASSSRTSPGTQYF. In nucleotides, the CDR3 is TGTGCCAGCAGCTCTAGGACTAGCCCCGGGACCCAGTACTTC.

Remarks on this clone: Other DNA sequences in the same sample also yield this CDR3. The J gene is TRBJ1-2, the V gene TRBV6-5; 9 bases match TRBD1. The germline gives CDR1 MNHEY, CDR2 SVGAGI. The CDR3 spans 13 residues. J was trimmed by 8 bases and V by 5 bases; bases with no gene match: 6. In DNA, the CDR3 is TGTGCCAGCAGTCCCGGGACAGGGTACGGCTACACCTTC. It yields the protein CASSPGTGYGYTF.

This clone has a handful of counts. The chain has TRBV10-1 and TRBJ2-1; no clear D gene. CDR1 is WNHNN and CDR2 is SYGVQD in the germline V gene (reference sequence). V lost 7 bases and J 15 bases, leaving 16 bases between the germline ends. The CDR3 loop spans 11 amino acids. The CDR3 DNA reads TGCGCCAGCAAGGAGCGTCGAGGTTGGTTCTTC. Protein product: CASKERRGWFF.

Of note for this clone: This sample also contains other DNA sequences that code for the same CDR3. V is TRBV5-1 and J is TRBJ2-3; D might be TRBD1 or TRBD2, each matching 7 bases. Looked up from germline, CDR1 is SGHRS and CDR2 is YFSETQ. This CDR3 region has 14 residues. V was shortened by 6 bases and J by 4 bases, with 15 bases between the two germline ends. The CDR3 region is CASTPGGGADTQYF. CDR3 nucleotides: TGCGCCAGCACCCCAGGGGGAGGGGCAGATACGCAGTATTTT.

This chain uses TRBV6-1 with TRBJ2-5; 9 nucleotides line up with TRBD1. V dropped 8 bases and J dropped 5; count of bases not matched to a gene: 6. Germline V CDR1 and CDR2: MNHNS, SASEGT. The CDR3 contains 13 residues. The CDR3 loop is CASRDRAGETQYF. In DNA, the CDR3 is TGTGCCAGCCGGGACAGGGCGGGCGAGACCCAGTACTTC.

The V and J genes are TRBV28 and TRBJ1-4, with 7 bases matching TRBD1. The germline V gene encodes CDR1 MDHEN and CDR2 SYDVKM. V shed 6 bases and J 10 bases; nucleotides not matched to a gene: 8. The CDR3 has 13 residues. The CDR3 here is CASSGTDRRKLFF. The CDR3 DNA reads TGTGCCAGCAGCGGGACAGACAGGAGAAAACTGTTTTTT.

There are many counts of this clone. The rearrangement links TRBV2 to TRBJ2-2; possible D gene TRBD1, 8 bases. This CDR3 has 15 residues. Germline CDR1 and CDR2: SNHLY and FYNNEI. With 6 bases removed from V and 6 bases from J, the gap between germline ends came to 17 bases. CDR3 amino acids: CASSDGQGGAGELFF. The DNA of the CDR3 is TGTGCCAGCAGCGACGGACAGGGAGGGGCCGGGGAGCTGTTTTTT.

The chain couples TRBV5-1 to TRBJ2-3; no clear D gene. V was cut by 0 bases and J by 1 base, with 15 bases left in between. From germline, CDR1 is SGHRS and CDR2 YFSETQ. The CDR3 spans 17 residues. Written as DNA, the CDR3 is TGCGCCAGCAGCTTGGCTTCGTCTACACGGGGCACAGATACGCAGTATTTT. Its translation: CASSLASSTRGTDTQYF.

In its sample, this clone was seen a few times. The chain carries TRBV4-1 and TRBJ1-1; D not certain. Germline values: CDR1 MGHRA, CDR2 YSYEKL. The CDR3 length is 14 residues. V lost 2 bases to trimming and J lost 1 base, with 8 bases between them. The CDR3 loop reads CASSQPTQNTEAFF. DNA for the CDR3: TGCGCCAGCAGCCAACCCACCCAGAACACTGAAGCTTTCTTT.

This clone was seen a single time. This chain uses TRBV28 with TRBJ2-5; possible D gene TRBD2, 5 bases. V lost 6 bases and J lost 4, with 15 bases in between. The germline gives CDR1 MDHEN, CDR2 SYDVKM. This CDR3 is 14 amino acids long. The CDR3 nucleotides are TGTGCCAGCAGACTGAGTCCAGCGGTAGAGACCCAGTACTTC. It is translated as CASRLSPAVETQYF.

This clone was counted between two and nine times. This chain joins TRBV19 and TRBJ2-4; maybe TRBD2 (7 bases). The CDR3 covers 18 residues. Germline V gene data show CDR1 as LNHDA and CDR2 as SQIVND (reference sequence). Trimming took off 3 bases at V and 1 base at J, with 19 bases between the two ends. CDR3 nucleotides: TGTGCCAGTAGTATGGGAGGACGGGGGGCCGAGGCCAAAAACATTCAGTACTTC. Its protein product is CASSMGGRGAEAKNIQYF.